This entry is about one TCR beta chain. The target antigen is unknown. The junction and the germline gene differ at one end; a read error may be behind it. The V gene's germline CDR1 is PRHDT and CDR2 FYEKMQ (reference sequence). The CDR3 covers 15 residues. This record comes from a study of CD8+ T cells in alopecia areata. Overall study findings and caveats: Relative to normal scalp, lesional scalp, especially alopecia totalis/universalis, showed higher clonality.

Reverse transcription of extracted RNA yielded cDNA, which provided the sequencing template. This table comes from immunoSEQ multiplex PCR, and its TCRdb copy is limited to in-frame clones, with some not included. This sample has roughly 250,000 clones, with roughly two thirds found just once. Researchers took lesional scalp punch biopsies and peripheral blood from people who were alopecia areata patients. The source of this sequence is a human donor with alopecia areata. The specimen was CD4+ T cells sorted from blood, collected at week 0. V gene TRBV13 combines with J gene TRBJ2-3, with 7 bases aligning to TRBD2. This CDR3 reads CASSLVATSRDTQYF. The CDR3 nucleotides are TGTGCCAGCAGCTTAGTTGCGACTAGCAGAGATACGCAGTATTTT.